These 30 T cell receptor beta chains were all obtained from the same sample, sequenced in a study of blood T cells in healthy people across ages. A second PCR of about 7 to 12 cycles used a sample-barcoded 5' primer and a J-beta primer mix. TCRdb passed the 5' RACE reads through MiXCR, listing each CDR3 protein once. The sample lists 700,000 to 1,000,000 distinct CDR3 sequences; 40% to 50% were seen once. The sequencing sample was made of blood. These receptors came from a man in his 60s in good health.

The chain uses TRBV7-2 and TRBJ1-6, with TRBD1 as a possible D gene (6 bases). The V and J ends lost 5 bases and 9 bases respectively, with 14 bases between them. Germline values: CDR1 SGHTA, CDR2 FQGNSA. This CDR3 has 14 residues. The CDR3 region has the DNA TGTGCCAGCAGCCCGGGACAATTTACTTCACCCCTCCACTTT. This codes for CASSPGQFTSPLHF.

This chain uses TRBV20-1 with TRBJ2-1; 10 nucleotides agree with TRBD2. V was pared by 0 bases and J by 7 bases, with 3 bases of the junction left unmatched. The length of the CDR3 is 14 residues. The germline CDR1 and CDR2 sequences are DFQATT and SNEGSKA (reference sequence). The CDR3 region has the DNA TGCAGTGCTAGAGAAGCGGGGGGGTGGAATGAGCAGTTCTTC. Its protein is CSAREAGGWNEQFF.

The chain uses TRBV27 and TRBJ2-4; TRBD2 aligns across 8 bases. The CDR3 extends over 16 amino acids. V lost 8 bases, J lost 1 base, and 10 bases stayed unmatched. Germline CDR1 is MNHEY and CDR2 is SMNVEV (reference sequence). CDR3 region: CASGSRGGWAKNIQYF. The CDR3 nucleotides are TGTGCCAGCGGTTCCCGGGGGGGTTGGGCCAAAAACATTCAGTACTTC.

The table lists this clonotype with many counts. This chain uses TRBV20-1 with TRBJ1-2; tentatively, D is TRBD1 (5 bases). There are 12 residues in the CDR3. Germline V lookup: CDR1 DFQATT, CDR2 SNEGSKA (reference sequence). Trimming stripped 0 bases from V and 3 bases from J, with 5 bases between. The CDR3 DNA sequence: TGCAGTGCTAGAGACAGGGACTATGGCTACACCTTC. This translates into CSARDRDYGYTF.

This clonotype was found a few times. This chain connects TRBV5-4 to TRBJ2-1; D call uncertain. This CDR3 is built from 12 residues. Germline CDR1 is SGHNT and CDR2 is YYREEE (reference sequence). V gave up 4 bases and J gave up 8 bases, with 10 bases separating them. The CDR3 nucleotides read TGTGCCAGCAGCGGGCTGGTCGATGAGCAGTTCTTC. This gives the protein CASSGLVDEQFF.

The V gene is TRBV7-2, the J gene TRBJ1-1; D is undetermined. Trimming left V 6 bases short and J 0 bases short, with 8 bases between. CDR3 size: 13 residues. Germline assignment: CDR1 SGHTA and CDR2 FQGNSA. The CDR3 nucleotides are TGTGCCAGCAGAACGAACATGAACACTGAAGCTTTCTTT. Its translation is CASRTNMNTEAFF. The full variable domain, completed using reference TRBV7-2 and TRBJ1-1, is GAGVSQSPSNKVTEKGKDVELRCDPISGHTALYWYRQSLGQGLEFLIYFQGNSAPDKSGLPSDRFSAERTGGSVSTLTIQRTQQEDSAVYLCASRTNMNTEAFFGQGTRLTVV.

This clonotype was seen only a few times. V usage is TRBV25-1 and J usage is TRBJ1-2, with 7 bases aligning to TRBD1. This CDR3 has 17 amino acids. CDR1 and CDR2 (germline): MGHDK, SYGVNS. Unmatched junction bases numbered 11, after V lost 1 base and J lost 3 bases. This CDR3 reads CASSESMTGIGHYGYTF. The CDR3 nucleotides are TGTGCCAGCAGTGAATCGATGACAGGGATCGGTCACTATGGCTACACCTTC.

V usage is TRBV29-1 and J usage is TRBJ1-2; no clear D gene. There are 12 residues in the CDR3. Between the trimmed V and J ends, which lost 4 bases and 4 bases, there was a span of 10 bases. Germline values: CDR1 SQVTM, CDR2 ANQGSEA. This CDR3 is CSVGPLGYGYTF. CDR3 DNA: TGCAGCGTTGGACCCTTGGGCTATGGCTACACCTTC. The entire variable domain, with the rest obtained from reference TRBV29-1 and TRBJ1-2, is as follows: SAVISQKPSRDICQRGTSLTIQCQVDSQVTMMFWYRQQPGQSLTLIATANQGSEATYESGFVIDKFPISRPNLTFSTLTVSNMSPEDSSIYLCSVGPLGYGYTFGSGTRLTVV.

This chain connects TRBV12-3 or TRBV12-4 to TRBJ2-7, with 10 positions matching TRBD1. The CDR3 spans 19 residues. Trimming removed 3 bases from V and 0 bases from J; junction bases left unmatched: 14. The CDR3 region is CASSLIWTGGPSSSYEQYF. CDR3 bases: TGTGCCAGCAGTTTGATCTGGACAGGGGGTCCGAGTAGCTCCTACGAGCAGTACTTC.

At least ten counts were recorded for this clonotype. The chain uses TRBV11-2 and TRBJ2-7; 10 bases match TRBD1. The germline gives CDR1 SGHAT, CDR2 FQNNGV. V dropped 4 bases and J dropped 5; count of bases not matched to a gene: 8. There are 15 residues in the CDR3. The CDR3 DNA is TGTGCCAGCAGCTCCCCGGGACAGGGGTTCCACGAGCAGTACTTC. It codes for CASSSPGQGFHEQYF. Combining the CDR3 with reference TRBV11-2 and TRBJ2-7 gives the whole variable domain EAGVAQSPRYKIIEKRQSVAFWCNPISGHATLYWYQQILGQGPKLLIQFQNNGVVDDSQLPKDRFSAERLKGVDSTLKIQPAKLEDSAVYLCASSSPGQGFHEQYFGPGTRLTVT.

As DNA, the CDR3 is TGTGCCAGCAGCTCTTGGCTGATCTCTGGAAACACCATATATTTT. This encodes CASSSWLISGNTIYF. The chain carries TRBV7-9 and TRBJ1-3; D remains unclear. Germline V lookup: CDR1 SEHNR, CDR2 FQNEAQ (reference sequence). The CDR3 extends over 15 amino acids. Trimming shortened V by 4 bases and J by 0 bases, and 10 bases separated the two germline ends.

V and J are TRBV28 and TRBJ1-5; TRBD1 matches at 8 bases. Germline trimming cut 6 bases from V and 4 bases from J; bases unmatched to any gene: 8. The CDR3 is made up of 15 amino acids. In germline, CDR1 is MDHEN, CDR2 SYDVKM. CDR3 sequence: CASSTGGANNQPQHF. For the CDR3, the DNA is TGTGCCAGCAGCACAGGGGGGGCTAATAATCAGCCCCAGCATTTT.

The sample holds a few counts of this clonotype. The chain couples TRBV7-2 to TRBJ2-7; weak D call: TRBD1 (5 bases). Per germline, CDR1 SGHTA and CDR2 FQGNSA. This CDR3 comprises 16 residues. Trimming removed 2 bases at V and 0 bases at J, with 14 bases between. Here the CDR3 DNA reads TGTGCCAGCAGCTTAATGTTTGTTGACAGCTCCTACGAGCAGTACTTC. This codes for CASSLMFVDSSYEQYF.

This clonotype was found a few times. The chain recombines TRBV12-3 or TRBV12-4 with TRBJ1-1, with unresolved D. The CDR3 is 12 amino acids. V lost 5 bases to trimming and J lost 5 bases, with 9 bases between them. In nucleotides, the CDR3 is TGTGCCAGCAGTAAGGAGAGGACTGAAGCTTTCTTT. It translates to CASSKERTEAFF.

This chain uses TRBV30 with TRBJ2-5; D possibly corresponds to TRBD1 (5 bases). The J call is uncertain, as TRBJ2-7 better fits the DNA end. CDR1 is GTSNPN and CDR2 is SVGIG in the germline V gene (reference sequence). The CDR3 runs to 15 residues. The CDR3 DNA is TGTGCCTGGAGTGATCCCCGTCAGGGATTCTACGAGCAGTACTTC. It yields the protein CAWSDPRQGFYEQYF.

Of note for this clonotype: A read error may be the cause here, since a much bigger clone is one base away. The chain has TRBV12-3 or TRBV12-4 and TRBJ2-5; 7 nucleotides align to TRBD1. J gave up 2 bases and V 7 bases, and 4 bases lay outside the gene matches. This CDR3 has 13 residues. The chain's CDR3 is CASTLTGQETQYF. DNA for the CDR3: TGTGCCAGCACCTTGACAGGGCAAGAGACCCAGTACTTC.

This clonotype has only one observation. This chain uses TRBV28 with TRBJ2-6, with 7 bases lining up with TRBD1. Germline assignment: CDR1 MDHEN and CDR2 SYDVKM. The length of the CDR3 is 17 residues. V lost 5 bases to trimming and J lost 2 bases; unmatched junction nucleotides: 9. The CDR3 DNA sequence: TGTGCCAGCAGTACAACAGGGGTCAAAACTGGGGCCAACGTCCTGACTTTC. This codes for CASSTTGVKTGANVLTF.

This chain joins TRBV6-2 or TRBV6-3 and TRBJ1-1, with D tentatively TRBD1 (5 bases). V lost 2 bases and J 6 bases, leaving 16 bases between the germline ends. The CDR3 runs to 15 residues. Germline CDR1 MNHEY, CDR2 SVGEGT. CDR3 loop: CASSYGTIEVPEAFF. CDR3 in DNA: TGTGCCAGCAGTTACGGGACTATTGAAGTGCCTGAAGCTTTCTTT.

Only one count was recorded for this clonotype. The V gene is TRBV3-1, the J gene TRBJ2-2, with TRBD2 matching 9 bases. Germline V CDR1 and CDR2: LGHDT, YNNKEL (reference sequence). V gave up 0 bases and J gave up 6 bases; unmatched junction bases: 5. The CDR3 extends over 16 amino acids. Here the CDR3 DNA reads TGTGCCAGCAGCCAAGAGGGACTAGCCTTAGCCGGGGAGCTGTTTTTT. Amino acid sequence: CASSQEGLALAGELFF.

This clonotype came up a few times. V usage is TRBV9 and J usage is TRBJ2-7; D perhaps matches TRBD1 (6 bases). CDR1 SGDLS and CDR2 YYNGEE come from the germline V gene. The CDR3 runs to 17 residues. Trimming removed 4 bases at V and 0 bases at J, with 20 bases between. The CDR3: CASSSPRTDLSSYEQYF. Written as DNA, the CDR3 is TGTGCCAGCAGCTCCCCTCGGACAGACCTTAGCTCCTACGAGCAGTACTTC.

This clonotype was counted between two and nine times. The chain couples TRBV5-1 to TRBJ2-2, with unresolved D. CDR3 length: 16 amino acids. Germline CDR1 reads SGHRS; CDR2 reads YFSETQ. V was shortened by 0 bases and J by 2 bases, with 11 bases between the two germline ends. The CDR3 coding sequence is TGCGCCAGCAGCTTGGAGTCGACAACTAACACCGGGGAGCTGTTTTTT. Its protein product is CASSLESTTNTGELFF.

The chain carries TRBV5-4 and TRBJ2-5; D ambiguous. Germline V CDR1 and CDR2: SGHNT, YYREEE (reference sequence). CDR3 length: 15 residues. V gave up 5 bases and J gave up 1 base, with 15 bases separating them. The CDR3 region is CASRATDLGQETQYF. The CDR3 bases are TGTGCCAGCAGGGCGACCGACTTGGGCCAAGAGACCCAGTACTTC.

This clonotype was found a few times. This chain links TRBV4-3 with TRBJ2-7, with D unresolved. The V and J ends lost 0 bases and 0 bases respectively, with 9 bases between them. The CDR3 has 15 amino acids. Germline lookup yields CDR1 LGHNA and CDR2 YSLEER. The CDR3 sequence is CASSQENINSYEQYF. The CDR3 nucleotides are TGCGCCAGCAGCCAAGAAAACATCAACTCCTACGAGCAGTACTTC.

The rearrangement uses TRBV27 and TRBJ2-5, with 9 bases aligning to TRBD1. The trim removed 6 bases at V and 11 bases at J, leaving 13 bases unmatched. The CDR3 totals 14 residues. The germline V gene encodes CDR1 MNHEY and CDR2 SMNVEV (reference sequence). The CDR3 sequence is CASRSGTGLYGQYF. The CDR3 DNA reads as TGTGCCAGCAGATCCGGGACAGGGTTGTACGGGCAGTACTTC.

This clonotype appeared many times. This chain connects TRBV6-2 or TRBV6-3 to TRBJ2-1; D may be TRBD1 (6 bases). V was shortened by 0 bases and J by 2 bases, with 11 bases between the two germline ends. This CDR3 has 16 residues. CDR1 is MNHEY, CDR2 SVGEGT, per germline. The CDR3 nucleotides read TGTGCCAGCAGTTACTCTGGGGGCCCTCCCTACAATGAGCAGTTCTTC. Encoded protein: CASSYSGGPPYNEQFF.

This clonotype was seen a few times. This chain joins TRBV10-3 and TRBJ2-6, with TRBD1 matching 12 bases. In germline, CDR1 is ENHRY, CDR2 SYGVKD. Germline trimming cut 5 bases from V and 4 bases from J; bases unmatched to any gene: 6. The CDR3 consists of 17 residues. The CDR3 sequence is CAISPGQGALGANVLTF. CDR3 nucleotide sequence: TGTGCCATCAGTCCGGGACAGGGGGCTTTGGGGGCCAACGTCCTGACTTTC.

This rearrangement joins TRBV6-1 to TRBJ2-1; D may be TRBD1 (6 bases). Germline assignment: CDR1 MNHNS and CDR2 SASEGT. The germline V and J ends were trimmed by 2 bases and 9 bases, with 14 bases remaining between them. This CDR3 spans 14 amino acids. The CDR3 nucleotides read TGTGCCAGCAGTGAAAGGCTCCAGGGGTTTGAGCAGTTCTTC. Encoded protein: CASSERLQGFEQFF.

The V and J genes are TRBV5-1 and TRBJ2-3; 9 bases fit TRBD1. CDR1 and CDR2 (germline): SGHRS, YFSETQ. Trimming cost V 3 bases and J 4 bases; bases outside gene matches: 6. The CDR3 is made up of 15 amino acids. The CDR3 DNA is TGCGCCAGCAGCTGGGTACAGGGGGCGGCAGATACGCAGTATTTT. This encodes CASSWVQGAADTQYF.

This clonotype was counted a few times. CDR3 sequence: CASSQDTRTDTQYF. The CDR3, as DNA: TGCGCCAGCAGCCAAGATACGAGGACAGATACGCAGTATTTT. The rearrangement joins TRBV4-3 to TRBJ2-3; D gene uncertain. V lost 0 bases, J lost 3 bases, and 7 bases lay in between. In germline, CDR1 is LGHNA, CDR2 YSLEER. The CDR3 contains 14 residues.

This clonotype was observed a handful of times. The rearrangement uses TRBV27 and TRBJ2-7; D gene uncertain. The germline V and J ends were trimmed by 3 bases and 3 bases, with 9 bases remaining between them. Germline V gives CDR1 MNHEY, CDR2 SMNVEV (reference sequence). This CDR3 has 13 amino acids. CDR3 nucleotide sequence: TGTGCCAGCAGTTTGCGCAGGAACTACGAGCAGTACTTC. Translating it yields CASSLRRNYEQYF.